This TCR beta chain was sequenced in a study of T cells in Graves' hyperthyroidism and ophthalmopathy. Study outcomes and limitations: Expanded thyroid clonotypes (above 0.001) were mostly also found in blood.

The CDR3 length is 13 residues. V was pared by 6 bases and J by 3 bases, with 5 bases of the junction left unmatched. Germline V gives CDR1 SNHLY, CDR2 FYNNEI. This clonotype was observed many times. What it recognizes is unknown. The investigators amplified TCR beta CDR3 regions from RNA transcripts. With the HTBI primer set, the TCR CDR3 went through a first round of RT-PCR. MiXCR, applied by TCRdb to the multiplex PCR reads, yields one record per CDR3 protein. The data show about 300,000 distinct CDR3 sequences, approximately 14% seen once. The specimen was blood. This TCR was sampled from a woman between 40 and 55 years old with Graves' hyperthyroidism. This chain uses TRBV2 with TRBJ2-7; 7 nucleotides align to TRBD2. Written as DNA, the CDR3 is TGTGCCAGCAGAAGCGGACTAGACTACGAGCAGTACTTC. It is translated as CASRSGLDYEQYF.